This entry lists 3 T cell receptor beta chains sequenced from one sample in a study of cytomegalovirus exposure and HLA in healthy donors. Primers included in the PCR were 60 Vbeta and 13 Jbeta primers. Only in-frame clones appear in the TCRdb table, and some are missing; sequencing was by immunoSEQ multiplex PCR. The sample carries 99,000 or so clones, under 85% recorded once. Material: PBMCs. The origin of the receptors is a woman aged 40 to 55 in good health and CMV-seropositive.

The V gene is TRBV6-6, the J gene TRBJ2-5; TRBD1 might be the D (6 bases). Deletions cut 6 bases from V and 5 bases from J, with 16 bases between. The CDR3 loop spans 14 amino acids. Germline values: CDR1 MNHNY, CDR2 SVGAGI (reference sequence). The CDR3 region has the DNA TGTGCCAGCAGCCCTGACAGGTTGCGGGAGACCCAGTACTTC. Protein: CASSPDRLRETQYF.

The V and J genes are TRBV7-8 and TRBJ1-5; tentative D call: TRBD1 (5 bases). The V end was cut by 5 bases, the J end by 3 bases, with 14 bases between. This CDR3 comprises 15 residues. CDR1 is SGHVS, CDR2 FQNEAQ, per germline. This chain's CDR3 is CASSPRGRVNQPQHF. CDR3 DNA sequence: TGTGCCAGCAGCCCCCGGGGGAGGGTCAATCAGCCCCAGCATTTT.

The chain recombines TRBV4-2 with TRBJ2-4; 10 bases are shared with TRBD2. The CDR3 is 18 residues long. Per the germline V gene, CDR1 is LGHNA and CDR2 is YNFKEQ. V lost 1 base to trimming and J lost 6 bases; unmatched junction nucleotides: 12. CDR3 region: CASSQVGPSGGSANIQYF. CDR3 DNA sequence: TGTGCCAGCAGCCAAGTCGGACCTAGCGGGGGTTCTGCAAACATTCAGTACTTC.